This TCR beta chain is drawn from a study of blood T cell repertoires in COVID-19. Study-wide context: Samples representing acute and convalescent COVID-19 were sourced from the United States, Italy and Spain. PBMCs, B-cell-depleted T cells, or T cells provided the cDNA or gDNA that made up the material.

This CDR3 contains 16 residues. Germline loops: CDR1 MNHNY, CDR2 SVGAGI (reference sequence). With V trimmed by 7 bases and J by 4 bases, 10 bases remained unmatched. Enrollment of patients from Seattle took place during active infection, with longitudinal follow-up. Original processing methods: Nucleated cell counts were estimated from reference gene primer amplification. Libraries were prepared by immunoSEQ multiplex PCR; TCRdb keeps only in-frame clonotypes and omits some of them. That table gives V, J and clone size, and the DNA gave D and trimming. The table lists some 400,000 clones, over 75% of them singletons.

Source material: peripheral blood. This chain joins TRBV6-6 and TRBJ2-2; TRBD2 aligns across 9 bases. The TCR sequence derives from a woman in her 30s with COVID-19, enrolled during active disease. This chain's CDR3 is CASNPLAGVTTGELFF. The CDR3 DNA is TGTGCCAGCAACCCTTTAGCGGGAGTCACCACCGGGGAGCTGTTTTTT.